Described below is a single TCR beta chain sequence and its context. Its antigen is not identified. This specimen comes from a study of post-analysis software for immune sequencing data. Study-level information: The disease courses spanned relapsing-remitting, secondary progressive and progressive-relapsing forms of multiple sclerosis. Findings and limits, study-wide: In patients, four to six TRBV segments were more frequent than in controls, with TRBV5-6, TRBV5-1 and TRBV20-1 among them.

The TCR beta cDNA libraries contained unique molecular identifiers. MiXCR, run by TCRdb on the PCR reads, gives a single entry per CDR3 protein. The data show around 400,000 distinct CDR3 sequences, less than 40% seen once. Germline-derived CDR1 and CDR2 are MGHDK and SYGVNS. Trimming took off 3 bases at V and 0 bases at J, with 21 bases between the two ends. The CDR3 runs 19 residues. The sequence was obtained from a girl aged 2-15 years with multiple sclerosis. The rearrangement joins TRBV25-1 to TRBJ2-1; TRBD1 might be the D (5 bases). The sample comprised blood. The CDR3 loop is CASSDLQVRTLSSYNEQFF. CDR3 DNA sequence: TGTGCCAGCAGTGATTTACAGGTCCGTACCCTAAGCTCCTACAATGAGCAGTTCTTC.